The present T cell receptor beta chain was sequenced within a study of glioma-infiltrating T cells after dendritic cell vaccination. For the study at large: Glioblastoma patients came from Phase I and II dendritic cell vaccination trials. Findings and limits, study-wide: Higher pretreatment TIL content predicted longer progression-free time and survival. No direct clonality-survival link was found; a diverse polyclonal response may matter.

As to this clone: Its antigen is unidentified.

V was clipped by 1 base and J by 0 bases, with 10 bases between them. Germline V CDR1 and CDR2: LNHNV, YYDKDF (reference sequence). The CDR3 consists of 16 residues. The PCR used 60 V beta and 13 J beta primers. The repertoire was sequenced with immunoSEQ multiplex PCR; TCRdb's copy has only in-frame clones and lacks some. In the table there are roughly 90,000 clones, just over 85% of which are singletons. This receptor was taken from a human donor with glioblastoma. This specimen consisted of blood, obtained before dendritic cell vaccination. This chain connects TRBV15 to TRBJ2-1; D unclear. CDR3 amino acids: CATSRASESSYNEQFF. The CDR3 coding sequence is TGTGCCACCAGCAGAGCGTCAGAAAGCTCCTACAATGAGCAGTTCTTC.